Listed here is a single TCR beta chain. Its antigen is not known. This specimen belongs to a study of siplizumab effects on memory and regulatory T cells. Findings of the study overall: The study found naive T cells seemingly more diverse than memory cells and seemingly major alloresponse contributors. Roughly 80-95% of proliferating CD4+ or CD8+ clones defied assignment to a naive or memory phenotype. Few alloreactive clones mapped to unstimulated subsets. Alloreactive CD4+ clones that could be mapped were on average around 70% Treg-derived with siplizumab, against less than 30% in controls.

Germline values: CDR1 SGDLS, CDR2 YYNGEE. The V and J ends lost 0 bases and 0 bases respectively, with 4 bases between them. The length of the CDR3 is 14 residues. Libraries were prepared by immunoSEQ multiplex PCR; TCRdb keeps only in-frame clonotypes and omits some of them. The sample lists around 100,000 clones, around 90% seen once, with less than 0.85% in the top ten. This TCR was sampled from a human donor in good health. The chain couples TRBV9 to TRBJ1-3; D is ambiguous. The specimen was Tregs sorted from blood. The CDR3 bases are TGTGCCAGCAGCGTAGGGGTCTCTGGAAACACCATATATTTT. It encodes CASSVGVSGNTIYF.